The rows below give T cell receptor beta chains drawn from one sample of a study of blood T cell repertoires in COVID-19. Some clones are missing from TCRdb's copy, which holds only in-frame ones; the method was immunoSEQ multiplex PCR. Of some 180,000 clones detected, 89% appear once; the ten largest clones hold around 7%. Sequenced input: peripheral blood. These receptors were taken from a man aged 35 to 55 with acute or convalescent COVID-19. Each CDR3 is given with its conserved first and last residue. D genes are given only for firm matches. Only some rows state a clone size, as once, few, many or a class for expanded clones.

cdr3_aa,cdr3_nt,v_call,j_call,clone_size,d_call
CASRGGYNSPLHF,TGTGCCAGCAGGGGAGGTTATAATTCACCCCTCCACTTT,TRBV25-1,TRBJ1-6,NA,NA
CASSEEGVRNEQFF,TGTGCCAGCAGTGAAGAGGGGGTACGCAATGAGCAGTTCTTC,TRBV6-1,TRBJ2-1,NA,NA
CATSRDRGVYEQYF,TGTGCCACCAGCAGAGACAGGGGAGTCTACGAGCAGTACTTC,TRBV15,TRBJ2-7,NA,NA
CASSQDWRRAGGPDTQYF,TGCGCCAGCAGCCAAGATTGGAGGAGGGCAGGGGGCCCAGATACGCAGTATTTT,TRBV4-1,TRBJ2-3,NA,TRBD1
CASSLLSPGVTEAFF,TGTGCCAGCAGTCTCCTTTCACCAGGGGTGACTGAAGCTTTCTTT,TRBV6-5,TRBJ1-1,NA,NA
CASSEALRGTEAFF,TGTGCCAGCAGTGAAGCGCTAAGGGGCACTGAAGCTTTCTTT,TRBV2,TRBJ1-1,NA,NA
CASTLRPAGGPSGELFF,TGCGCCAGCACTCTTCGTCCAGCGGGGGGGCCGAGCGGGGAGCTGTTTTTT,TRBV5-1,TRBJ2-2,few,TRBD2
CASSNSGGFTGELFF,TGTGCCAGCAGTAATAGCGGGGGGTTCACCGGGGAGCTGTTTTTT,TRBV27,TRBJ2-2,NA,TRBD2
CATSHPGTDTQYF,TGTGCCACCAGTCATCCCGGGACAGATACGCAGTATTTT,TRBV24-1,TRBJ2-3,NA,NA
CASSTPLEGNDRKVEAFF,TGTGCCAGCAGCACCCCCCTAGAGGGAAATGATCGTAAGGTTGAAGCTTTCTTT,TRBV2,TRBJ1-1,NA,NA
CASSPQSGTGSYEQYF,TGTGCCAGCTCACCCCAATCCGGGACAGGGTCCTACGAGCAGTACTTC,TRBV18,TRBJ2-7,few,TRBD1
CASSGSGGARYEQFF,TGTGCCAGCAGTGGAAGCGGGGGGGCCCGTTATGAGCAGTTCTTC,TRBV28,TRBJ2-1,NA,TRBD2
CASIASGPGELFF,TGTGCCAGCATCGCTAGCGGTCCCGGGGAGCTGTTTTTT,TRBV3-1/TRBV3-2,TRBJ2-2,NA,TRBD2
CASSAGPQGYTF,TGTGCCAGCAGCGCGGGACCCCAAGGCTACACCTTC,TRBV16,TRBJ1-2,NA,NA
CASSPLAVIFNEQFF,TGTGCCAGCTCACCCCTAGCGGTGATCTTCAATGAGCAGTTCTTC,TRBV18,TRBJ2-1,NA,TRBD2